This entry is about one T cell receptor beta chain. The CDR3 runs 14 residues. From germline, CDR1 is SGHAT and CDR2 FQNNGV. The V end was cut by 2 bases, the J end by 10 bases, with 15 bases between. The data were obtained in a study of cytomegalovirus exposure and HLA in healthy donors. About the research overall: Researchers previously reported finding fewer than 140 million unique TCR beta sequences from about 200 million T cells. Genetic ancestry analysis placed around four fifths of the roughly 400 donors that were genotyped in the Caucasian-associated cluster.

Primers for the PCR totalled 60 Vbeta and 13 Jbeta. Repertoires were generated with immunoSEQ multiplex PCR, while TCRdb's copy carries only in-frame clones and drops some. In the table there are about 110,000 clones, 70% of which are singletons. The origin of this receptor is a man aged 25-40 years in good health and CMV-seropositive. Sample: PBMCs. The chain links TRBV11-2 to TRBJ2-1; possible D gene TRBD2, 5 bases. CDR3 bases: TGTGCCAGCAGCTTAAAGTGGCTAGCACCCGAGCAGTTCTTC. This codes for CASSLKWLAPEQFF.